This record looks at one TCR beta chain sequence and its context. Its cognate antigen has yet to be identified. Base quality data are lacking; no much larger clone is found one base away. The data stem from a study of cytomegalovirus exposure and HLA in healthy donors (dated by TCRdb to between 2016 and 2019). A note on the overall study: An earlier analysis of about 530 of the donors reported approximately 260 Gb of sequence data and 117 million unique TCR beta sequences obtained from approximately 180 million T cells. An early release covering 550 to 700 HLA-typed donors comprised about 300 gigabases of sequencing data and around 85 million unique TCR sequences. The genetic ancestry cluster associated with self-reported Caucasian donors included roughly four fifths of the roughly 400 genotyped donors. The study aimed to test whether signatures of past pathogen exposure could be identified by cataloging public T cell receptors. The study profiled the T cell repertoires of hundreds of subjects by immunosequencing and related them to cytomegalovirus serostatus. A separate validation cohort of 100 to 150 different subjects was used in addition to the approximately 670-subject first cohort. To predict cytomegalovirus infection status, the study combined high-throughput TCR immunosequencing, statistical association of individual TCRs with disease status, and machine learning. In a later analysis, previously published TCR beta repertoires from 666 donors were re-analyzed and high-resolution HLA genotyping was added so that TCR occurrence patterns could be studied. In the later analysis, no new phenotypic data were used to find candidate immune exposures; instead, reliance was placed on TCR beta sequences and their occurrence across donors. An earlier analysis of 500 to 650 of the donors applied high-throughput TCR beta sequencing to assess whether each TCR beta V gene segment acted as functional or pseudogenic. Donor age, sex, ethnicity and CMV serostatus were compiled alongside the repertoire data. Genome-wide SNP genotypes for about three fifths of the roughly 700 donors were used in a later genetic analysis, which treated that subset as a discovery cohort. All discovery cohort repertoires had been generated using a single sequencing platform. HLA typing covered class I and class II loci at four-digit resolution. Typing coverage varied by locus: about 620-630 donors for A, B, C, DRB1 and DQB1; roughly 500 for DQA1; around 570 for DPA1; under 490 for DPB1. About five DR-DQ haplotypes were handled as single units for association and clustering because linkage in the cohort was strong. Across about 380 genotyped donors of the cohort, an average of about 200,000 unique TCR beta nucleotide sequences per donor were sequenced, and approximately 19% of those sequences were non-productive. Summary of the overall study and its limitations: Compared with the roughly 670-donor mean, donors in an Asian-associated ancestry cluster had fewer N-insertions in productive TCRs, according to a later genetic analysis. A cluster of highly shared sequence variants was judged likely to be a technical artifact of the sequencing pipeline. When HLA alleles, especially DR and DQ, strongly co-occurred, TCR associations were difficult to assign to individual alleles. The classifier was reported to diagnose cytomegalovirus status with high specificity and sensitivity in both the original and validation cohorts. A further reported finding was that TCR beta sequences accurately predicted the HLA-A and HLA-B alleles for most subjects in the first cohort. Correlated functional status among segregating V segments might be attributable to linkage disequilibrium, but an unknown experimental factor could not be ruled out. A later analysis found that most CMV-associated TCR beta chains appeared HLA-restricted, with HLA associations seemingly driven largely by CMV exposure. According to the authors, the approach could potentially be generalized to other disease states and immunological phenotypes. A later analysis found that TCR association rates varied across HLA loci, with DRB1 alleles showing the most associated TCRs and HLA-C alleles the fewest. At a false discovery rate of 0.05, a later analysis linked 16,951 TCR beta sequences to specific HLA alleles. HLA typing was unavailable for some donors at each locus, so association tests used only the typed subset. The study listed 150 to 200 TCR beta chains as associated with cytomegalovirus. Sequencing depth was assumed to be roughly uniform across donors in the presence/absence analyses, though that assumption may not hold. In this cohort, only TCR beta chains were sequenced, and detectable features were limited by the absence of alpha or paired-chain data. Seventeen rarely observed V segments, including chromosome 9 orphons, were excluded from the earlier analysis of 550 to 700 of the donors because counts were too low. A few of the identified cytomegalovirus-associated TCR beta chains were confirmed in vitro to be specific for cytomegalovirus antigens. Several of the top co-occurrence clusters appeared to be linked to parvovirus B19, influenza, CMV and Epstein-Barr virus, according to a later analysis. Across donors, most TCR sequences were observed very rarely, whereas some public TCRs were present in many individuals. A later analysis found that HLA-associated TCR beta chains were more clonally expanded and had lower generation probabilities than equally common non-associated chains. Immune exposure information for the cohort was limited to CMV serostatus. V-gene and J-gene trimming of TCR beta chains was associated with a missense DCLRE1C variant in a later genetic analysis, and the association was replicated in an independent cohort. In an earlier analysis of some 540 of the donors, most TCR beta V segments appeared in productive rearrangements about 87% or about 30% of the time, broadly matching IMGT annotations.

The cohort comprised some 730 healthy bone marrow donors. At the time of sampling, every cohort member was nominally healthy, though immune exposures that went unrecorded were likely present. The donor was CMV seropositive and belonged to the group of 250 to 350 seropositive cohort members. Each donor provided a peripheral blood sample, and peripheral blood mononuclear cells were used for TCR beta sequencing. Genomic DNA extraction from the blood cell samples was performed with the Qiagen DNeasy Blood Extraction Kit. Library construction relied on the immunoSEQ multiplex PCR assay. A mixture of 60 forward primers for TCR Vbeta segments and 13 reverse primers for TCR Jbeta segments was used in the multiplex PCR. The CDR3 region of rearranged TCR beta genes was amplified from genomic DNA by a multiplex PCR assay. The amplified TCR beta libraries were sequenced on the Illumina HiSeq System as 87-base-pair reads. On the study's bioinformatics: In a later analysis, some 80 million unique TCR beta chains were counted across the 666 repertoires, and approximately 9.9 million of these chains were shared by at least two donors. Raw reads were error-corrected and collapsed into unique sequences by a nearest-neighbor algorithm in which closely related sequences were merged to remove PCR and sequencing errors. Alignment of CDR3 sequences to IMGT reference sequences was used to assign V, D and J gene segments. For a sequence to be retained, at least a six-nucleotide match to both a V gene segment and a J gene segment was required. Rearrangements were classified as productive when the CDR3 lacked stop codons and remained in frame with V and J, and all other rearrangements were classified as non-productive. CDR3 was defined by IMGT convention, running from the second conserved V-encoded cysteine to the conserved J-encoded phenylalanine. The earlier analysis of about 570 of the donors excluded any sequence lacking an unambiguous match to a single V gene segment. In an earlier analysis of 587 of the donors, V segments were called functional above 56.7% productive rearrangements and were called segregating when the between-donor standard deviation exceeded 5%. A statistical classification framework was built for diagnosing cytomegalovirus status from the catalog of TCR beta chain sequences. In a later analysis, V and J genes were assigned by comparing TCR nucleotide sequences against IMGT/GENE-DB human TR gene sequences. Using the TCRdist pipeline, a later analysis assigned CDR3 sequences along with most-parsimonious VDJ recombination scenarios. In a later analysis, every TCR beta chain was defined by the combination of its CDR3 amino acid sequence and its V-gene family, and reads without a unique V-gene family were dropped. In a later analysis, fewer than 600 highly shared, low-generation-probability nucleotide sequences were removed to address suspected cross-contamination and a sequencing artifact. A later analysis calculated a clonal expansion index for each public chain from normalized within-repertoire ranks of inferred template counts. In a later analysis, generation probabilities were computed with a VDJ recombination model fitted to out-of-frame rearrangements, and the resulting probabilities were checked against IGoR. In a later analysis, hypergeometric tests were used to score TCR-TCR, TCR-HLA and TCR-CMV co-occurrence, with a repertoire-size bias correction applied to TCR pairs. A later analysis estimated false discovery rates by permuting HLA or CMV assignments 20 times. In a later analysis, co-occurring TCRs were grouped using DBSCAN, and TCRdist sequence similarity was added for clustering within HLA-allele-positive subsets. Co-occurrence clustering excluded repertoires with fewer than 30,000 or more than 120,000 public chains, plus five with anomalous nucleotide sharing. TCRdb took over this immuneACCESS table, retaining in-frame rearrangements with V and J assigned. Such tables are incomplete; in checked studies, under half of the missing clones stem from an unresolved V gene, and the remainder is unexplained. V and J calls and clone size are copied from that table; D and trimming were computed from the DNA. The sample data list about 80,000 clones, and under 70% of these were observed just once. The top ten constitute 6.5% to 7.5% of the sample.

The sequencing sample was made of PBMCs. This clonotype was sampled from a woman aged 45-65 years in good health and CMV-seropositive.

The CDR3 reads as follows: CASNEGFNYGYTF. The DNA is as follows: TGTGCCAGCAACGAGGGCTTTAACTATGGCTACACCTTC. The rearranged chain carries TRBV6-1 and TRBJ1-2, with the D gene too uncertain to name. Spanning cysteine to phenylalanine, the CDR3 consists of 13 amino acids. Only CDR3 DNA remains: 39 bases, in frame from the first base. V loses 7 bases, J loses 1 base, and the germline ends lie 10 bases apart. Taken from the germline V gene, the CDR1 and CDR2 loops are MNHNS and SASEGT.